The 3 T cell receptor beta chains presented below share a single source sample, sequenced in a study of CD8+CD57+ T cells in acquired aplastic anemia. In patients chosen for sequencing, flow cytometry had shown CD8+CD57+ cell expansion. It was genomic DNA that served as the template for profiling TCR beta VDJ and CDR3. TCRdb reprocessed the reads via MiXCR and lists one record per CDR3 protein. The sample has over 150,000 distinct CDR3 sequences, 65% to 75% seen once. Material: sorted CD4+, CD8+, or CD8+CD57+ T cells (not recorded which) from PBMCs. The receptors originated from a human donor with aplastic anemia.

This clonotype showed up just a few times. CDR3 bases: TGTGCCAGCAGTGACAGCTCCTATAATTCACCCCTCCACTTT. Translation gives CASSDSSYNSPLHF. The chain employs TRBV7-2 and TRBJ1-6; the D gene is possibly TRBD1 (5 bases). The CDR3 covers 14 residues. The germline CDR1 and CDR2 sequences are SGHTA and FQGNSA. V gave up 6 bases and J gave up 0 bases, with 6 bases separating them. The whole variable domain, filled in from reference TRBV7-2 and TRBJ1-6, reads GAGVSQSPSNKVTEKGKDVELRCDPISGHTALYWYRQSLGQGLEFLIYFQGNSAPDKSGLPSDRFSAERTGGSVSTLTIQRTQQEDSAVYLCASSDSSYNSPLHFGNGTRLTVT.

This sequence joins TRBV7-9 and TRBJ2-5; the match to TRBD2 covers 10 bases. Germline values: CDR1 SEHNR, CDR2 FQNEAQ (reference sequence). J gave up 5 bases and V 6 bases, and 9 bases lay outside the gene matches. The CDR3 spans 15 residues. CDR3 sequence (DNA): TGTGCCAGCAGTTTGAGCGGGGGGGCCTTCGAGACCCAGTACTTC. Translating gives CASSLSGGAFETQYF.

This chain uses TRBV24-1 with TRBJ2-2; unclear D gene. The V end was cut by 9 bases, the J end by 4 bases, with 8 bases between. Germline V gene sequence: CDR1 KGHDR, CDR2 SFDVKD. CDR3 size: 12 residues. Written as DNA, the CDR3 is TGTGCCACCGGCTCAGTCACCGGGGAGCTGTTTTTT. This translates into CATGSVTGELFF.